The rows below give T cell receptor beta chains drawn from one sample of a study of a mutant IDH1 vaccine in newly diagnosed glioma. No antigen has been identified for these receptors. Here immunoSEQ multiplex PCR was the method, and the copy in TCRdb shows in-frame clones only, minus some. Found here are tens of thousands of clones, approximately 80% of them singletons; the top ten hold more than 4%. Sample: PBMCs, taken from a glioma patient whose treatment included an IDH1 peptide vaccine. Source of these receptors: a woman aged 40 to 55 with glioma. Some clones in this sample may be carry-over from other donors' samples. The CDR3 runs from the conserved cysteine through the conserved F or W. A D gene is named only where the DNA matches it firmly. Clone size is stated in some rows and not others, as once, few, many or a class when expanded.

TRBV5-1	.	TRBJ2-7	.	TGCGCCAGCAGCTGGGGAATGACTGATTACGAGCAGTACTTC	CASSWGMTDYEQYF
TRBV9	.	TRBJ2-1	.	TGTGCCAGCAGCGTTGGACCCCAAGGGGGATACAATGAGCAGTTCTTC	CASSVGPQGGYNEQFF
TRBV19	.	TRBJ1-2	once	TGTGCCAGTAGTCCTGCCGGGGCTTATGGCTACACCTTC	CASSPAGAYGYTF
TRBV6-5	TRBD1	TRBJ1-2	.	TGTGCCAGCAGTTCGCAGGGGGCGCGAGGCTACACCTTC	CASSSQGARGYTF
TRBV5-4	TRBD2	TRBJ2-1	few	TGTGCCAGCAGCCTACCAACTAGCGGGGTCCACAATGAGCAGTTCTTC	CASSLPTSGVHNEQFF
TRBV7-4	.	TRBJ1-1	few	TGTGCCGGAAGAGGGACTGAAGCTTTCTTT	CAGRGTEAFF
TRBV9	TRBD2	TRBJ2-5	.	TGTGCCAGCAGCGTAGGCGCGGGGGAGGCGGAGACCCAGTACTTC	CASSVGAGEAETQYF
TRBV5-1	TRBD2	TRBJ2-3	.	TGCGCCAGCAGCTCCCCACTAGCGGGGGGGCGGACTAGCACAGATACGCAGTATTTT	CASSSPLAGGRTSTDTQYF
TRBV2	TRBD2	TRBJ2-2	.	TGTGCCAGCAGTGGGCTAGCGGTACTCACCGGGGAGCTGTTTTTT	CASSGLAVLTGELFF
TRBV7-9	.	TRBJ1-6	once	TGTGCCAGCAGGGCTAGGGAGAGTCTCAATTCACCCCTCCACTTT	CASRARESLNSPLHF
TRBV6-6	TRBD2	TRBJ2-7	.	TGTGCCAGCAGTTCCGGGGGGTCTGCCTACGAGCAGTACTTC	CASSSGGSAYEQYF
TRBV19	.	TRBJ1-1	few	TGTGCCAGTAGTCGTCAGCTGAACACTGAAGCTTTCTTT	CASSRQLNTEAFF
TRBV5-6	.	TRBJ1-5	.	TGTGCCAGCAGCTTGGGTGCGGGGGGCGGCAATCAGCCCCAGCATTTT	CASSLGAGGGNQPQHF
TRBV29-1	TRBD2	TRBJ2-3	.	TGCAGCGTCGCTGGAGGAGCGGGGGGGAGGACAGATACGCAGTATTTT	CSVAGGAGGRTDTQYF
TRBV6-6	.	TRBJ1-2	once	TGTGCCAGCAGATCTCAGGGCTTGAACTATGGCTACACCTTC	CASRSQGLNYGYTF
TRBV27	.	TRBJ2-3	.	TGTGCCAGCAGTTTATCCCTCGGGGGAACGCAGTATTTT	CASSLSLGGTQYF